This TCR beta chain was captured in a study of blood T cells in healthy people across ages. Trimming removed 1 base at V and 7 bases at J, with 14 bases between. The CDR3 totals 15 residues. Germline loops: CDR1 SGHTA, CDR2 FQGNSA. For every donor, a draw yielded around 10 milliliters of peripheral blood. Then a second PCR, running about 7 to 11 cycles, was carried out with a sample-barcoded 5' primer and a J-beta primer mix. TCRdb recomputed calls from the 5' RACE reads with MiXCR, one row per CDR3 protein. Among around 1.1 million distinct CDR3 sequences, 35% to 40% were seen once, and the ten largest hold around 13%.

V usage is TRBV7-2 and J usage is TRBJ1-5; no reliable D call. Sequencing was carried out using blood. The receptor's source is a man aged 18 to 29 in good health. The CDR3 nucleotides are TGTGCCAGCAGCTTAGGGTTGGAGTCCGGGCAGCCCCAGCATTTT. Its protein product is CASSLGLESGQPQHF.